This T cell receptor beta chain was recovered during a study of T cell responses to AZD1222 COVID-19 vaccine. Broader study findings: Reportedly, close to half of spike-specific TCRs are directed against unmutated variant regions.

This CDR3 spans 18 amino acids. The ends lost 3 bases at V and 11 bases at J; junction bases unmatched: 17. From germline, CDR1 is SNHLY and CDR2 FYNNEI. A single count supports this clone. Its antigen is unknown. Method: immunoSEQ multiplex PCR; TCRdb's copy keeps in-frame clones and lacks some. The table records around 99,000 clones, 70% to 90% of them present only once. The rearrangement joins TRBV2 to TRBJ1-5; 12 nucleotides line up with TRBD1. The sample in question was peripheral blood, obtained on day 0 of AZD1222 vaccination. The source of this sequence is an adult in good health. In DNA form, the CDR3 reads TGTGCCAGCAGTGAGTTTCTGGGGGACAGGGGGCCGGCCGGAGCCCAGCATTTT. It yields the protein CASSEFLGDRGPAGAQHF.